One and the same sample provided the 32 T cell receptor beta chains below, sequenced in a study of CD8+CD57+ T cells in acquired aplastic anemia (dated by TCRdb to the late 2010s). The sequencer was an Illumina HiSeq 2000. Genomic DNA was used as template for profiling of TCR beta VDJ combinations and CDR3 sequences. TCRdb ran its own pipeline on the public reads, namely fastp trimming at Q25 and MiXCR clone calling, and kept in-frame beta chains. Rows are unified per CDR3 protein, each entry keeping the most common DNA and genes. This sample gives under 200,000 distinct CDR3 sequences in total; roughly 48% of them show up just once. The top ten constitute roughly 30% of the sample. Flow cytometry had shown CD8+CD57+ cell expansion in the patients selected for sequencing. The sample comprised sorted CD4+, CD8+, or CD8+CD57+ T cells (not recorded which) from PBMCs. The receptors come from a human donor with aplastic anemia.

The table lists this clonotype with many counts. The gene calls are TRBV9 and TRBJ2-7, with D unresolved. Trimming stripped 3 bases from V and 7 bases from J, with 14 bases between. The V gene's germline CDR1 is SGDLS and CDR2 YYNGEE. The CDR3 extends over 13 amino acids. For the CDR3, the DNA is TGTGCCAGCAGCGCCGGGCCTTTCGTAGAGCAGTACTTC. Its translation: CASSAGPFVEQYF.

As concerns this clonotype: As the CDR3 is not closed by the conserved phenylalanine or tryptophan, this likely results from a read error. For the CDR3, the DNA is TGTGCCTGGACCGAGGGGTTGAACACTGAGGCTTTCTCT. Its protein product is CAWTEGLNTEAFS. The rearrangement links TRBV30 to TRBJ1-1, with D possibly being TRBD1 (5 bases). Germline values: CDR1 GTSNPN, CDR2 SVGIG (reference sequence). This CDR3 comprises 13 residues.

Only a few counts were recorded for this clonotype. The V call is TRBV15, the J call TRBJ2-2, with D possibly matching TRBD2 (5 bases). CDR3 length: 13 amino acids. Trimming took off 9 bases at V and 1 base at J, with 9 bases between the two ends. The germline V gene encodes CDR1 LNHNV and CDR2 YYDKDF (reference sequence). CDR3 sequence: CATGLLNTGELFF. The CDR3, as DNA: TGTGCCACAGGACTCCTGAACACCGGGGAGCTGTTTTTT.

This clonotype was seen a handful of times. V usage is TRBV7-3 and J usage is TRBJ1-2; a possible D gene is TRBD1 (5 bases). Germline values: CDR1 SGHTA, CDR2 FQGTGA. This CDR3 has 13 residues. The V end lost 5 bases, the J end lost 4 bases, and 11 bases lay between the germline ends. This chain's CDR3 is CASSNSGVYGYTF. DNA for the CDR3: TGTGCCAGCAGCAATTCGGGGGTCTATGGCTACACCTTC.

The rearrangement uses TRBV7-6 and TRBJ1-6; 7 positions match TRBD1. J lost 7 bases, V lost 5 bases, and 5 bases had no gene match. Germline-derived CDR1 and CDR2 are SGHVS and FNYEAQ. This CDR3 region has 14 residues. The CDR3 nucleotides read TGTGCCAGCAGCCGGGACAGCGGGAATTCACCCCTCCACTTT. It specifies CASSRDSGNSPLHF.

The J gene is TRBJ2-1, the V gene TRBV15; perhaps TRBD1 as D (6 bases). Trimming removed 4 bases at V and 8 bases at J, with 18 bases between. The CDR3 is 15 residues long. CDR1 and CDR2 from the germline V gene are LNHNV and YYDKDF (reference sequence). CDR3 nucleotide sequence: TGTGCCACCAGCACTACAGGGTTCTGGGGCGATGAGCAGTTCTTC. It specifies CATSTTGFWGDEQFF.

This clonotype was observed many times. CDR3 nucleotides: TGTGCCTGGAGTGTACCGGGCGGATCCTGGGAGACCCAGTACTTC. It codes for CAWSVPGGSWETQYF. J is TRBJ2-5 and V is TRBV30; D gene unclear. V was pared by 0 bases and J by 5 bases, with 16 bases between. The germline V gene has CDR1 GTSNPN and CDR2 SVGIG (reference sequence). This CDR3 spans 15 amino acids.

This clonotype was seen repeatedly, ten times or more. The chain recombines TRBV3-1 with TRBJ1-5, with D perhaps matching TRBD1 (5 bases). Germline V gene data show CDR1 as LGHDT and CDR2 as YNNKEL (reference sequence). Trimming removed 4 bases at V and 4 bases at J, with 11 bases between. CDR3 length equals 14 residues. The DNA of the CDR3 is TGTGCCAGCAGCCCTGGGACGCTTAATCAGCCCCAGCATTTT. Its translation is CASSPGTLNQPQHF.

This clonotype was counted once. Sequence at one end of the junction differs from germline and may be a read error. The gene calls are TRBV24-1 and TRBJ2-5; 10 bases are a match to TRBD2. The germline V gene has CDR1 KGHDR and CDR2 SFDVKD. This CDR3 is built from 17 residues. The CDR3 region has the DNA TGTACCACCAGTGATACTCACCTAGCGGGAGCAAGGGAGACCCAGTACTTC. Protein sequence: CTTSDTHLAGARETQYF.

The chain has TRBV20-1 and TRBJ1-2; 11 bases map to TRBD1. CDR1 and CDR2 (germline): DFQATT, SNEGSKA (reference sequence). The CDR3 spans 11 residues. CDR3 nucleotides: TGCAGCGGACAGGGGGCGCGGGGCTACACCTTC. Translating it yields CSGQGARGYTF.

There are a few counts of this clonotype. J is TRBJ2-7 and V is TRBV28; 8 nucleotides line up with TRBD1. This CDR3 spans 14 amino acids. CDR1 and CDR2 (germline): MDHEN, SYDVKM. With V trimmed by 2 bases and J by 9 bases, 9 bases remained unmatched. Here the CDR3 reads CASSLPGTGSGQYF. CDR3 nucleotide sequence: TGTGCCAGCAGTTTACCCGGGACAGGTTCTGGGCAGTACTTC.

This clonotype was picked up many times. The chain uses TRBV19 and TRBJ1-1; 9 bases are shared with TRBD1. The CDR3 has 16 amino acids. Unmatched junction bases numbered 6, after V lost 3 bases and J lost 1 base. Germline lookup yields CDR1 LNHDA and CDR2 SQIVND (reference sequence). CDR3 sequence (DNA): TGTGCCAGTAGTATGGGAGACAGGGGGGAGAACACTGAAGCTTTCTTT. It translates to CASSMGDRGENTEAFF.

This clonotype was seen many times. The rearrangement joins TRBV20-1 to TRBJ2-7, with 10 nucleotides matching TRBD1. Trimming removed 3 bases from V and 2 bases from J; junction bases left unmatched: 4. The germline V gene encodes CDR1 DFQATT and CDR2 SNEGSKA (reference sequence). The CDR3 runs to 14 residues. The CDR3 protein is CSARWTGGPYEQYF. The CDR3 bases are TGCAGTGCTAGGTGGACAGGGGGTCCCTACGAGCAGTACTTC.

J is TRBJ2-7 and V is TRBV12-3 or TRBV12-4; 9 positions match TRBD2. Trimming at V came to 1 base and at J to 0 bases, leaving 7 bases not matched to a gene. The length of the CDR3 is 17 residues. CDR3 protein: CASSLEGLAGHSYEQYF. The DNA for the CDR3 is TGTGCCAGCAGTTTAGAGGGGCTAGCGGGGCACTCCTACGAGCAGTACTTC.

J is TRBJ1-6 and V is TRBV20-1; 9 bases are a match to TRBD1. The germline CDR1 and CDR2 sequences are DFQATT and SNEGSKA (reference sequence). The length of the CDR3 is 14 residues. The V segment lost 4 bases and the J segment 9 bases; nucleotides outside the gene matches: 7. The CDR3 coding sequence is TGCAGTGCTATTTCGGGACAGGGACGTTCACCCCTCCACTTT. It codes for CSAISGQGRSPLHF.

This clonotype was seen repeatedly, ten times or more. J is TRBJ2-7 and V is TRBV5-1; 12 nucleotides align to TRBD2. V lost 2 bases and J lost 2; bases outside the gene matches: 2. CDR1 and CDR2 from the germline V gene are SGHRS and YFSETQ. CDR3 length: 15 residues. The CDR3, as DNA: TGCGCCAGCAGCTTTCGACTAGCGGGGGCCTACGAGCAGTACTTC. As protein: CASSFRLAGAYEQYF. Combining the CDR3 with reference TRBV5-1 and TRBJ2-7 gives the whole variable domain KAGVTQTPRYLIKTRGQQVTLSCSPISGHRSVSWYQQTPGQGLQFLFEYFSETQRNKGNFPGRFSGRQFSNSRSEMNVSTLELGDSALYLCASSFRLAGAYEQYFGPGTRLTVT.

This clonotype was seen only once. A much larger clone lies a single base off, so this may be a read error. The chain employs TRBV5-1 and TRBJ2-1; D remains ambiguous. V was cut by 4 bases and J by 9 bases, with 17 bases left in between. Germline-derived CDR1 and CDR2 are SGHRS and YFSETQ. The CDR3 covers 14 residues. This chain's CDR3 is CASSQKMNFSEQFF. The CDR3 DNA reads TGCGCCAGCAGCCAGAAGATGAACTTCAGTGAGCAGTTCTTC. The full variable domain, completed using reference TRBV5-1 and TRBJ2-1, is KAGVTQTPRYLIKTRGQQVTLSCSPISGHRSVSWYQQTPGQGLQFLFEYFSETQRNKGNFPGRFSGRQFSNSRSEMNVSTLELGDSALYLCASSQKMNFSEQFFGPGTRLTVL.

Worth noting for this clonotype: Since a much larger clone is just one base distant, this may be a read error. V gene TRBV5-1 combines with J gene TRBJ1-4, with unresolved D. The CDR3 consists of 15 residues. Germline-derived CDR1 and CDR2 are SGHRS and YFSETQ. CDR3 residues: CASSFGFTTNEKLLF. The CDR3 DNA reads TGCGCCAGCAGCTTTGGCTTCACAACTAATGAAAAACTGCTTTTT.

This clonotype was picked up many times. The chain carries TRBV15 and TRBJ2-3; D call uncertain. Trimming removed 4 bases from V and 3 bases from J, with 17 bases in between. The CDR3 has 16 amino acids. Germline CDR1 is LNHNV and CDR2 is YYDKDF (reference sequence). The CDR3 DNA sequence: TGTGCCACCAGCAAAGAGCCCCCGACGGTAACAGATACGCAGTATTTT. It encodes CATSKEPPTVTDTQYF.

The sample holds many counts of this clonotype. The rearrangement uses TRBV4-1 and TRBJ2-2, with 7 bases matching TRBD2. The CDR3 has 15 amino acids. V gave up 3 bases and J gave up 0 bases; unmatched junction bases: 1. The germline V gene has CDR1 MGHRA and CDR2 YSYEKL. The CDR3 DNA sequence: TGCGCCAGCAGCCACGGACTAGCGAACACCGGGGAGCTGTTTTTT. It codes for CASSHGLANTGELFF.

Ten or more counts support this clonotype. The J gene is TRBJ2-5, the V gene TRBV15; 8 bases map to TRBD1. J was trimmed by 5 bases and V by 5 bases; bases with no gene match: 4. Germline CDR1 and CDR2: LNHNV and YYDKDF (reference sequence). The CDR3 length is 13 residues. Here the CDR3 reads CATSGDRTETQYF. Written as DNA, the CDR3 is TGTGCCACCAGCGGGGACAGGACGGAGACCCAGTACTTC.

This clonotype was observed many times. The chain couples TRBV5-1 to TRBJ2-7; 7 bases map to TRBD1. V lost 4 bases and J lost 0; bases outside the gene matches: 13. Germline CDR1 SGHRS, CDR2 YFSETQ. This CDR3 is 17 amino acids long. CDR3 residues: CASSTTDREWGSYEQYF. The CDR3 coding sequence is TGCGCCAGCAGCACAACTGACAGGGAATGGGGCTCCTACGAGCAGTACTTC.

This clonotype was recorded a few times. This chain uses TRBV10-2 with TRBJ2-7; TRBD2 is a possible D gene (5 bases). CDR1 WSHSY and CDR2 SAAADI come from the germline V gene. The CDR3 spans 11 residues. The V gene lost 8 bases and the J gene lost 3 bases, with 8 bases spanning the gap. CDR3 amino acids: CASSGIYEQYF. CDR3 nucleotides: TGCGCCAGCTCGGGGATCTACGAGCAGTACTTC.

This clonotype showed up many times. This rearrangement joins TRBV20-1 to TRBJ1-1, with unresolved D. Between the trimmed V and J ends, which lost 0 bases and 1 base, there was a span of 15 bases. Germline V gives CDR1 DFQATT, CDR2 SNEGSKA (reference sequence). This CDR3 has 16 residues. In DNA form, the CDR3 reads TGCAGTGCTAGAGATTTACGGCAGCTGGCGAACACTGAAGCTTTCTTT. This encodes CSARDLRQLANTEAFF.

The chain couples TRBV9 to TRBJ1-2; 7 bases line up with TRBD1. CDR3 length: 13 amino acids. The germline CDR1 and CDR2 sequences are SGDLS and YYNGEE. J gave up 7 bases and V 4 bases, and 7 bases lay outside the gene matches. CDR3 protein: CASSYTGESGYTF. CDR3 sequence (DNA): TGTGCCAGCAGCTACACAGGGGAGTCTGGCTACACCTTC.

The chain couples TRBV10-3 to TRBJ2-7, with TRBD1 matching over 8 bases. This CDR3 comprises 14 residues. Germline V gene data show CDR1 as ENHRY and CDR2 as SYGVKD. The trim removed 4 bases at V and 2 bases at J, leaving 4 bases unmatched. CDR3 nucleotides: TGTGCCATCAGTGTCGGACAGGGTCCCTACGAGCAGTACTTC. Amino acids: CAISVGQGPYEQYF.

This clonotype has only a few counts. This chain uses TRBV7-6 with TRBJ2-7; D possibly corresponds to TRBD2 (6 bases). The germline V gene has CDR1 SGHVS and CDR2 FNYEAQ. The CDR3 spans 16 residues. V was trimmed by 0 bases and J by 3 bases, leaving 15 bases between them. In nucleotides, the CDR3 is TGTGCCAGCAGCTTAGCGCGTAGCGGCGGTATCTACGAGCAGTACTTC. Protein sequence: CASSLARSGGIYEQYF.

This chain connects TRBV2 to TRBJ2-7, with D possibly matching TRBD2 (6 bases). Trimming cost V 8 bases and J 3 bases, with 17 bases left between them. The CDR3 spans 14 residues. In germline, CDR1 is SNHLY, CDR2 FYNNEI. The CDR3 nucleotides read TGTGCCAGCGGTAGACTAGTTGGGGGCTACGAGCAGTACTTC. Translating it yields CASGRLVGGYEQYF.

The genes are TRBV5-6 and TRBJ1-6, with 9 bases lining up with TRBD1. V was pared by 4 bases and J by 10 bases, with 6 bases of the junction left unmatched. The CDR3 has 14 residues. Per the germline V gene, CDR1 is SGHDT and CDR2 is YYEEEE. The CDR3 loop reads CASSIRDRASPLHF. DNA of the CDR3: TGTGCCAGCAGCATCCGGGACAGGGCCTCACCCCTCCACTTT.

With respect to this clonotype: One end of the junction varies from germline; a read error may be responsible. The J gene is TRBJ1-2, the V gene TRBV2; D gene ambiguous. This CDR3 is built from 11 residues. Germline values: CDR1 SNHLY, CDR2 FYNNEI. The DNA of the CDR3 is TGTGCCAGCACTCTCGGCGAGAGATACAGATTC. It is translated as CASTLGERYRF.

This clonotype was seen more than once but under ten times. This rearrangement joins TRBV7-8 to TRBJ1-5; 10 nucleotides match TRBD1. J was trimmed by 7 bases and V by 0 bases; bases with no gene match: 3. Germline loops: CDR1 SGHVS, CDR2 FQNEAQ. This CDR3 has 15 amino acids. The CDR3 loop reads CASSLATGGRQPQHF. The CDR3 DNA is TGTGCCAGCAGCTTAGCGACAGGGGGCAGGCAGCCCCAGCATTTT.

This chain connects TRBV19 to TRBJ2-7, with TRBD1 matching 7 bases. CDR1 and CDR2 (germline): LNHDA, SQIVND (reference sequence). CDR3 size: 11 residues. V was clipped by 8 bases and J by 5 bases; unmatched bases: 3. CDR3 in amino acids: CASLGGHEQYF. CDR3 coding DNA: TGTGCCAGTCTAGGGGGCCACGAGCAGTACTTC.